This T cell receptor beta chain was captured in a study of PD-L1 blockade in urothelial cancer (dated by TCRdb to 2015 to 2018). Regarding the research as a whole: All patients started therapy around 2014 and received atezolizumab 1,200 mg intravenously every 3 weeks. Twenty-five of 29 patients were males with bladder-origin urothelial cancer, and about 65% of the roughly 30 reported a prior smoking history. Patients had an ECOG performance status of 0 or 1 and had received between 0 and 3 prior chemotherapy regimens. Blood samples were analyzed 3 weeks after the start of treatment (second dose) and 6 weeks after the start of treatment. Blood samples gave a median of 141,255 T cells and 80,000 to 95,000 unique TCRs, with a median clonality of approximately 0.08. An exploratory multi-omic analysis was conducted of the somatic, immune and clinical correlates of response to PD-L1 blockade with atezolizumab in urothelial cancer. TCR sequencing covered pretreatment tumor samples and matched, serially collected peripheral blood taken before and after atezolizumab treatment. Progression-free survival longer than 6 months counted as durable clinical benefit, and TCR features were additionally tested against both progression-free and overall survival. Whole exome sequencing and RNA sequencing of pretreatment tumors were performed alongside TCR sequencing in the same patients. Durable clinical benefit was achieved by nine patients and was not achieved by 20 patients. Pretreatment blood TCR-seq was available for 27 to 30 patients, at least one posttreatment blood collection was obtained for 25 or so patients, and tumor TCR-seq was available for 25 or so patients. General study outcomes and caveats: Patients with durable benefit showed greater expansion of tumor-associated TCR clones in peripheral blood 3 weeks after starting treatment (n of about 20, p = 0.022). Because of the small sample size (n ≈ 27) and the many exploratory analyses performed, the results are intended to be regarded as hypothesis-generating. Improved progression-free and overall survival was associated with having pretreatment peripheral blood TCR clonality below the median.

In its sample, this clone was seen once. Its antigen target is currently unknown. No base qualities exist here, and no much larger clone lies one base off it. To estimate absolute template abundance from read counts, synthetic TCR analog templates were spiked into each PCR. TCRbeta CDR3 regions were amplified from genomic DNA with bias-controlled V and J gene primers using the immunoSEQ assay. Sequencing of rearranged TCRbeta segments was performed at approximately 20X coverage. The study's own analysis went as follows. Clustering was used to correct sequencing errors, and CDR3s were annotated against IMGT so that V, D and J genes could be assigned. Out-of-frame and stop-codon sequences were excluded, and only productive TCRbeta rearrangements were used in downstream analyses. Clonality was calculated as one minus the Shannon entropy normalized by the log of the number of unique productive sequences. Fisher's exact test with Benjamini-Hochberg correction, using a cutoff of adjusted p below 0.01, was how clones that differed between time points or between blood and tumor were identified. TCRdb's version of the immuneACCESS table is confined to in-frame rearrangements and falls short of the full clone set. An unresolved V gene accounts for under half of the shortfall where checked; the remainder is of unknown origin. V, J and clone size are taken as reported in that table, and D and trimming were inferred from the DNA itself. This sample comprises over 75,000 clones, around 89% of them detected only once. Around 1% of the sample goes to the ten largest clones.

The germline V gene gives CDR1 as SNHLY and CDR2 as FYNNEI. The CDR3 contains 14 residues, cysteine and phenylalanine counted. Only the CDR3 region is kept as DNA, spanning 42 bases read in frame from base 1. Germline trimming amounts to 5 bases on V and 0 bases on J, with 2 as the count of junction bases outside the gene matches. This sample's time point label indicates: pretreatment peripheral blood. A total of approximately 27 patients with locally advanced or metastatic urothelial carcinoma, treated at Memorial Sloan Kettering on a trial protocol, made up the cohort. Peripheral blood mononuclear cells were collected pretreatment and during treatment, with between 1 and 8 total time points obtained per patient. The Qiagen DNeasy Blood extraction kit was used to purify genomic DNA from total PBMCs and tumor samples. Collected pretreatment and during treatment, PBMCs were isolated and stored as previously described.

The source was PBMCs, collected around atezolizumab (anti-PD-L1) treatment. The sequence was obtained from an elderly woman with urothelial cancer. This chain joins TRBV2 to TRBJ1-2; TRBD1 fits 8 bases in the junction. The CDR3 region has the sequence CASSQDRANYGYTF. The DNA sequence is given as TGTGCCAGCAGTCAGGACAGGGCTAACTATGGCTACACCTTC. The variable domain in full, with residues beyond the CDR3 obtained from the reference TRBV2 and TRBJ1-2 genes, is EPEVTQTPSHQVTQMGQEVILRCVPISNHLYFYWYRQILGQKVEFLVSFYNNEISEKSEIFDDQFSVERPDGSNFTLKIRSTKLEDSAMYFCASSQDRANYGYTFGSGTRLTVV.